This is a list of T cell receptor beta chains from one sample in a study of blood T cell repertoires in COVID-19. Libraries were prepared by immunoSEQ multiplex PCR; TCRdb keeps only in-frame clonotypes and omits some of them. The repertoire holds roughly 500,000 clones, with around nine tenths as singletons. Sample: PBMCs or T cells enriched from blood (not recorded which). These receptors were collected from a woman in her sixties who had recovered from COVID-19. Both conserved end residues are part of each CDR3. D genes are given only for firm matches. Clone size is not always given. Where it is, it says once, few, many or a class for expanded clones.

TRBV30	NA	TRBJ1-4	NA	CAWSTGLINEKLFF	TGTGCCTGGAGCACAGGGCTAATTAATGAAAAACTGTTTTTT
TRBV19	NA	TRBJ2-1	TRBD2	CASSLYHGTSNNEQFF	TGTGCCAGTAGCCTCTACCACGGGACTAGTAACAATGAGCAGTTCTTC
TRBV9	NA	TRBJ1-5	TRBD1	CASSSGTGVYPQHF	TGTGCCAGCAGCTCCGGGACAGGGGTCTACCCCCAGCATTTT
TRBV21-1	once	TRBJ2-5	NA	CASSKCRQGRETQYF	TGTGCCAGCAGCAAATGTAGGCAGGGGCGAGAGACCCAGTACTTC
TRBV5-1	NA	TRBJ1-3	NA	CASSASTGFGGNTIYF	TGCGCCAGCAGCGCCTCAACAGGGTTCGGCGGAAACACCATATATTTT
TRBV2	NA	TRBJ2-7	TRBD1	CASSMGQQSYEQYF	TGTGCCAGCAGTATGGGACAGCAGTCCTACGAGCAGTACTTC
TRBV27	NA	TRBJ1-5	NA	CASSLGGAQGNQPQHF	TGTGCCAGCAGTTTAGGGGGGGCTCAAGGCAATCAGCCCCAGCATTTT
TRBV12-5	NA	TRBJ1-2	NA	CASGLIGSYGYTF	TGTGCTAGTGGTTTGATCGGGAGCTATGGCTACACCTTC
TRBV3-1/TRBV3-2	once	TRBJ2-3	NA	CASSQARFTDTQYF	TGTGCCAGCAGCCAAGCCAGGTTCACAGATACGCAGTATTTT
TRBV10-3	NA	TRBJ2-3	TRBD1	CAIREGASTDTQYF	TGTGCCATCAGAGAGGGGGCGAGCACAGATACGCAGTATTTT
TRBV9	NA	TRBJ2-2	TRBD1	CASSMGQGTGELFF	TGTGCCAGCAGCATGGGACAGGGCACCGGGGAGCTGTTTTTT
TRBV5-1	NA	TRBJ2-5	TRBD2	CASSLWVGGGQETQYF	TGCGCCAGCAGCTTGTGGGTGGGCGGGGGCCAAGAGACCCAGTACTTC
TRBV6-5	NA	TRBJ2-5	NA	CATTPGGRETQYF	TGTGCCACCACACCCGGGGGGCGAGAGACCCAGTACTTC
TRBV7-9	NA	TRBJ1-2	NA	CASSSTRWGVYGYTF	TGTGCCAGCAGCTCCACCCGGTGGGGGGTCTATGGCTACACCTTC
TRBV5-6	NA	TRBJ1-2	NA	CASSLELRYGYTF	TGTGCCAGCAGCTTGGAACTACGGTATGGCTACACCTTC
TRBV5-6	NA	TRBJ2-3	NA	CASSLPGLDTQYF	TGTGCCAGCAGCTTGCCGGGACTAGATACGCAGTATTTT
TRBV2	NA	TRBJ2-2	TRBD1	CASSGQGITGELFF	TGTGCCAGCTCGGGACAGGGTATCACCGGGGAGCTGTTTTTT